This T cell receptor (beta chain) was sequenced in a study of cytomegalovirus exposure and HLA in healthy donors. To note about this clone: Its antigen is currently unknown.

The PCR had 60 Vbeta and 13 Jbeta primers. Libraries were prepared by immunoSEQ multiplex PCR; TCRdb keeps only in-frame clonotypes and omits some of them. The repertoire has fewer than 200,000 clones, more than 80% of them found once; the top ten carry about 0.76%. The study's findings and limits: Cytomegalovirus association was assigned to under 200 TCR beta chains. Follow-up analysis seemed to connect common viral pathogens with several of the most significant clusters identified.

The ends lost 4 bases at V and 4 bases at J; junction bases unmatched: 7. The CDR3 runs to 14 residues. CDR1 is SGDLS, CDR2 YYNGEE, per germline. The clonotype was recovered from a young woman in good health and CMV-seronegative. The sequenced sample consisted of PBMCs. This chain connects TRBV9 to TRBJ1-2; the match to TRBD1 covers 7 bases. The CDR3 spells CASSPRTGLYGYTF. In DNA form, the CDR3 reads TGTGCCAGCAGCCCGCGGACAGGCCTCTATGGCTACACCTTC.